This note documents a single TCR beta chain sequence. Its antigen is not identified. Germline V gene sequence: CDR1 SGHTA, CDR2 FQGNSA. After removal of 3 bases from V and 5 bases from J, the junction contained 7 bases not matched to a gene. CDR3 size: 14 residues. cDNA carried unique molecular identifiers, and a universal primer site was added by template switching. TCRdb re-called the 5' RACE reads with MiXCR, one entry per CDR3 protein. The data show some 190,000 distinct CDR3 sequences, about a sixth seen once. The sample originates from a study of identical twins. Study-level results: An excess of low generation probability was shown by twin-shared out-of-frame alpha sequences.

The same data also went into a second study, on T cells expressing NK-cell markers. This second study says: Whether expanded NKG2C+ T cell clones were HCMV specific stayed uncertain.

The sequence came from a woman between 18 and 30 years old in good health. Sample: CD8+ T cells sorted from blood. The chain links TRBV7-2 to TRBJ2-7, with TRBD1 matching over 7 bases. The CDR3 here is CASSFSPRGNEQYF. In DNA, the CDR3 is TGTGCCAGCAGCTTTTCTCCCAGGGGGAACGAGCAGTACTTC.